The next 12 T cell receptor beta chains were all read from a single sample in a study of shared clonotypes between healthy human individuals. Naive-designated CD8 cells lacked CD45RO, were positively enriched for CCR7, and omitted terminally differentiated effector memory CD45RA+ cells. Sequencing used immunoSEQ multiplex PCR; TCRdb keeps in-frame clones, though not all of them. The sample lists 2 million to 2.5 million clones; approximately 94% were seen once. The sample was naive CD8+ T cells from PBMCs. The receptors come from a man aged 18 to 29 in good health. Some clones in this sample may be carry-over from other donors' samples.

The CDR3 bases are TGTGCCAGTAGTATACGGGGAGTTCACTATGGCTACACCTTC. Protein product: CASSIRGVHYGYTF. This chain connects TRBV19 to TRBJ1-2; D remains unclear. The germline gives CDR1 LNHDA, CDR2 SQIVND (reference sequence). CDR3 size: 14 residues. V lost 2 bases and J 3 bases, leaving 10 bases between the germline ends.

This clone was seen a handful of times. The rearrangement uses TRBV6-5 and TRBJ1-1, with a weak D call TRBD1 (5 bases). Trimming took off 10 bases at V and 3 bases at J, with 18 bases between the two ends. The germline gives CDR1 MNHEY, CDR2 SVGAGI. The CDR3 is 14 amino acids. The CDR3 DNA reads as TGTGCCACCCATAGGGACTGGTTGTACACTGAAGCTTTCTTT. Protein: CATHRDWLYTEAFF.

This sequence joins TRBV13 and TRBJ1-2, with a weak D call TRBD1 (6 bases). The CDR3 runs to 14 residues. Germline assignment: CDR1 PRHDT and CDR2 FYEKMQ (reference sequence). V was pared by 4 bases and J by 4 bases, with 13 bases between. CDR3 protein: CASSSPDSLYGYTF. The DNA for the CDR3 is TGTGCCAGCAGCTCCCCGGACAGTCTCTATGGCTACACCTTC.

The chain joins TRBV14 to TRBJ2-1, with 10 bases fitting TRBD2. Trimming took 4 bases from V and 4 from J; bases not matched to a gene: 4. The CDR3 has 15 amino acids. The germline gives CDR1 SGHDN, CDR2 FVKESK. CDR3 in amino acids: CASSRTSGSYNEQFF. CDR3 nucleotides: TGTGCCAGCAGCCGGACTAGCGGAAGTTACAATGAGCAGTTCTTC.

The rearrangement joins TRBV2 to TRBJ2-7, with 7 bases that match TRBD1. CDR1 and CDR2 from the germline V gene are SNHLY and FYNNEI. V was clipped by 4 bases and J by 0 bases; unmatched bases: 15. This CDR3 has 18 residues. The CDR3 bases are TGTGCCAGCAGTGGTAAAGGGCGGACAGGCCTAGGCTCCTACGAGCAGTACTTC. It encodes CASSGKGRTGLGSYEQYF.

CDR3 DNA: TGCGCCAGCAGCTTGGGGCAGGGGCCAACTTACGAGCAGTACTTC. It specifies CASSLGQGPTYEQYF. The rearrangement joins TRBV5-1 to TRBJ2-7; a weak D match, TRBD1 (6 bases). V gave up 0 bases and J gave up 4 bases, with 14 bases separating them. CDR1 SGHRS and CDR2 YFSETQ come from the germline V gene. This CDR3 is built from 15 residues.

The chain carries TRBV7-3 and TRBJ2-7; a possible D gene is TRBD2 (6 bases). The CDR3 is made up of 14 amino acids. Germline V gene sequence: CDR1 SGHTA, CDR2 FQGTGA. V gave up 2 bases and J gave up 5 bases, with 13 bases separating them. The CDR3 nucleotides are TGTGCCAGCAGCTTAGGCACTAGCAGTGACGAGCAGTACTTC. This sequence encodes CASSLGTSSDEQYF.

The chain couples TRBV9 to TRBJ2-7, with 14 bases fitting TRBD2. The CDR3 loop spans 14 amino acids. The trim removed 4 bases at V and 6 bases at J, leaving 3 bases unmatched. Germline values: CDR1 SGDLS, CDR2 YYNGEE. CDR3 DNA sequence: TGTGCCAGCAGCCGACTAGCGGGAGGGCGCGAGCAGTACTTC. Protein product: CASSRLAGGREQYF. The whole variable domain, filled in from reference TRBV9 and TRBJ2-7, reads DSGVTQTPKHLITATGQRVTLRCSPRSGDLSVYWYQQSLDQGLQFLIQYYNGEERAKGNILERFSAQQFPDLHSELNLSSLELGDSALYFCASSRLAGGREQYFGPGTRLTVT.

A word on this clone: This same CDR3 is encoded by further DNA sequences in the sample. The chain combines TRBV28 with TRBJ2-5; 9 positions agree with TRBD1. The CDR3 covers 12 residues. Germline V gene data show CDR1 as MDHEN and CDR2 as SYDVKM. V shed 8 bases and J 5 bases; nucleotides not matched to a gene: 3. This chain's CDR3 is CASRTGEETQYF. The CDR3 region has the DNA TGTGCCAGCCGGACAGGGGAGGAGACCCAGTACTTC.

The rearrangement joins TRBV5-1 to TRBJ2-7, with D perhaps matching TRBD1 (5 bases). Germline V CDR1 and CDR2: SGHRS, YFSETQ. The CDR3 loop spans 15 amino acids. Trimming took 0 bases from V and 4 from J, leaving 14 bases between them. Written as DNA, the CDR3 is TGCGCCAGCAGCTTGGAGGGGCGCATGTCGTACGAGCAGTACTTC. Amino acid sequence: CASSLEGRMSYEQYF.

This chain connects TRBV30 to TRBJ2-7; no definite D call. V dropped 4 bases and J dropped 3 bases, with 4 bases sitting between them. The CDR3 loop spans 10 amino acids. Per the germline V gene, CDR1 is GTSNPN and CDR2 is SVGIG (reference sequence). For the CDR3, the DNA is TGTGCCTGGAATCTCTACGAGCAGTACTTC. Encoded protein: CAWNLYEQYF.

Points on this clone: Only one base separates this from a far larger clonotype, so it likely reflects a read error. The same CDR3 is also encoded by other DNA sequences in this sample. This chain uses TRBV7-6 with TRBJ2-1; TRBD2 agrees at 8 bases. The CDR3 covers 15 residues. The germline V gene has CDR1 SGHVS and CDR2 FNYEAQ. The chain's CDR3 is CASSLAVGRGGEQFF. CDR3 nucleotide sequence: TGTGCCAGTAGCTTAGCGGTCGGGAGGGGCGGTGAGCAGTTCTTC.